Following are 21 T cell receptor beta chains from one sample sequenced in a study of cytomegalovirus exposure and HLA in healthy donors. Both 60 Vbeta primers and 13 Jbeta primers went into the PCR. Profiled with immunoSEQ multiplex PCR; TCRdb holds only in-frame clones, not every one. Among approximately 170,000 clones, roughly 85% were seen once, and the ten largest hold about 1.6%. The sample consisted of PBMCs. Every receptor here comes from a male donor in good health and CMV-seronegative.

V and J are TRBV30 and TRBJ2-5; D may be TRBD2 (5 bases). The ends were cut back, 1 base at V and 2 bases at J, with 8 bases in the middle. Germline-derived CDR1 and CDR2 are GTSNPN and SVGIG (reference sequence). CDR3 length equals 13 residues. The CDR3 DNA reads as TGTGCCTGGAGTGCGGGAACACAAGAGACCCAGTACTTC. Translation gives CAWSAGTQETQYF.

This sequence joins TRBV2 and TRBJ1-1, with TRBD1 as a possible D gene (5 bases). The CDR3 sequence is 15 residues long. With 7 bases removed from V and 0 bases from J, the gap between germline ends came to 15 bases. The germline gives CDR1 SNHLY, CDR2 FYNNEI. CDR3 in DNA: TGTGCCAGCACTAAAAGGGGCGGTATGAACACTGAAGCTTTCTTT. Amino acids: CASTKRGGMNTEAFF. The whole variable domain, filled in from reference TRBV2 and TRBJ1-1, reads EPEVTQTPSHQVTQMGQEVILRCVPISNHLYFYWYRQILGQKVEFLVSFYNNEISEKSEIFDDQFSVERPDGSNFTLKIRSTKLEDSAMYFCASTKRGGMNTEAFFGQGTRLTVV.

The chain joins TRBV29-1 to TRBJ2-4; 9 positions match TRBD2. The CDR3 covers 13 residues. Germline V gives CDR1 SQVTM, CDR2 ANQGSEA. V lost 2 bases and J lost 7; bases outside the gene matches: 3. The CDR3 bases are TGCAGCGTTGAATATAGCGGGGGTAACATTCAGTACTTC. It yields the protein CSVEYSGGNIQYF.

This chain joins TRBV2 and TRBJ2-5; D might be TRBD2 (5 bases). CDR3 length: 14 residues. The V gene's germline CDR1 is SNHLY and CDR2 FYNNEI. V lost 2 bases and J lost 5, with 12 bases in between. CDR3 bases: TGTGCCAGCAGTGAAACCGGGGTGGGGGAGACCCAGTACTTC. Protein: CASSETGVGETQYF. Complete variable domain (other parts from reference TRBV2 and TRBJ2-5): EPEVTQTPSHQVTQMGQEVILRCVPISNHLYFYWYRQILGQKVEFLVSFYNNEISEKSEIFDDQFSVERPDGSNFTLKIRSTKLEDSAMYFCASSETGVGETQYFGPGTRLLVL.

The V gene is TRBV9, the J gene TRBJ2-7; 12 bases align to TRBD2. The V gene's germline CDR1 is SGDLS and CDR2 YYNGEE. V lost 0 bases, J lost 5 bases, and 9 bases stayed unmatched. This CDR3 has 17 amino acids. The CDR3: CASSVGGGLAGGNEQYF. As DNA, the CDR3 is TGTGCCAGCAGCGTAGGGGGAGGGCTAGCGGGAGGGAACGAGCAGTACTTC.

The rearrangement links TRBV2 to TRBJ2-1; the D is unclear. V was shortened by 6 bases and J by 0 bases, with 9 bases between the two germline ends. The CDR3 totals 14 residues. CDR1 is SNHLY and CDR2 is FYNNEI in the germline V gene. CDR3 sequence (DNA): TGTGCCAGCAGGATTAGAGGCTCCTACAATGAGCAGTTCTTC. This sequence encodes CASRIRGSYNEQFF.

The chain links TRBV18 to TRBJ1-1; D ambiguous. Between the trimmed V and J ends, which lost 2 bases and 1 base, there was a span of 11 bases. Germline lookup yields CDR1 KGHSH and CDR2 LQKENI. The CDR3 loop spans 15 amino acids. CDR3 sequence (DNA): TGTGCCAGCTCACCAGTGGCAGAAAAGAACACTGAAGCTTTCTTT. Amino acids: CASSPVAEKNTEAFF.

V and J are TRBV18 and TRBJ2-7; D gene uncertain. The CDR3 runs 12 residues. V lost 3 bases to trimming and J lost 4 bases, with 7 bases between them. Germline lookup yields CDR1 KGHSH and CDR2 LQKENI. This CDR3 reads CASSPYTYEQYF. CDR3 bases: TGTGCCAGCTCACCGTATACATACGAGCAGTACTTC.

CDR3 loop: CASSPGQANYGYTF. DNA of the CDR3: TGTGCCAGCAGCCCGGGACAGGCTAACTATGGCTACACCTTC. The chain has TRBV9 and TRBJ1-2, with 8 positions matching TRBD1. Trimming at V came to 4 bases and at J to 0 bases, leaving 2 bases not matched to a gene. Per germline, CDR1 SGDLS and CDR2 YYNGEE. The CDR3 has 14 residues.

CDR3 region: CASSYPGQGVSHEQYF. CDR3 bases: TGTGCCAGCAGTTACCCCGGTCAGGGTGTATCCCACGAGCAGTACTTC. This sequence joins TRBV6-8 and TRBJ2-7, with D possibly TRBD1 on 5 matching bases. V was cut by 2 bases and J by 5 bases, with 19 bases left in between. In germline, CDR1 is MNHGY, CDR2 SAAAGT. CDR3 length: 16 residues.

The chain uses TRBV4-2 and TRBJ2-7; 8 nucleotides line up with TRBD2. J was trimmed by 5 bases and V by 4 bases; bases with no gene match: 10. Germline V gene lookup returns CDR1 LGHNA and CDR2 YNFKEQ. The CDR3 is made up of 15 amino acids. The CDR3, as DNA: TGTGCCAGCAGCCCCGTTCGTCGGGAGGGCCACGAGCAGTACTTC. It specifies CASSPVRREGHEQYF.

The table lists this clone with a count of one. The chain carries TRBV28 and TRBJ2-7; 7 bases fit TRBD2. CDR3 length: 13 amino acids. J lost 4 bases, V lost 6 bases, and 6 bases had no gene match. CDR1 MDHEN and CDR2 SYDVKM come from the germline V gene. This CDR3 is CASRTLREYEQYF. The CDR3, as DNA: TGTGCCAGCAGAACTTTGCGGGAGTACGAGCAGTACTTC.

The chain combines TRBV6-5 with TRBJ2-7, with 11 bases fitting TRBD2. CDR1 MNHEY and CDR2 SVGAGI come from the germline V gene. After removal of 10 bases from V and 6 bases from J, the junction contained 8 bases not matched to a gene. The CDR3 spans 13 residues. CDR3 nucleotides: TGTGCCACTATAGCGGGAGGGTCTGGCGAGCAGTACTTC. Protein product: CATIAGGSGEQYF.

The chain couples TRBV30 to TRBJ2-3; the match to TRBD2 covers 9 bases. Germline V gives CDR1 GTSNPN, CDR2 SVGIG (reference sequence). This CDR3 is 13 amino acids long. The CDR3 DNA reads TGTGGTCGGAGTAGCGGGAGTGCAGATACGCAGTATTTT. It specifies CGRSSGSADTQYF.

This clone was recorded once. The chain links TRBV6-5 to TRBJ1-1; D is ambiguous. CDR1 is MNHEY, CDR2 SVGAGI, per germline. The CDR3 is 15 amino acids. Trimming took off 3 bases at V and 10 bases at J, with 21 bases between the two ends. The CDR3 nucleotides read TGTGCCAGCAGTTATCCCGGGATCACCCCCACTCCAGCTTTCTTT. Protein sequence: CASSYPGITPTPAFF.

The chain links TRBV5-1 to TRBJ2-7; weak D call: TRBD1 (5 bases). CDR3 length: 14 amino acids. Germline V CDR1 and CDR2: SGHRS, YFSETQ. V shed 2 bases and J shed 6 bases, with 15 bases lying between them. The CDR3 region is CASSLFQGSTEQYF. The CDR3 bases are TGCGCCAGCAGCTTATTTCAGGGTTCGACCGAGCAGTACTTC. Full variable domain (outside the CDR3, taken from reference TRBV5-1 and TRBJ2-7): KAGVTQTPRYLIKTRGQQVTLSCSPISGHRSVSWYQQTPGQGLQFLFEYFSETQRNKGNFPGRFSGRQFSNSRSEMNVSTLELGDSALYLCASSLFQGSTEQYFGPGTRLTVT.

The V and J genes are TRBV7-9 and TRBJ1-4, with unresolved D. CDR3 length: 15 amino acids. V shed 0 bases and J shed 4 bases, with 9 bases lying between them. Germline V gene lookup returns CDR1 SEHNR and CDR2 FQNEAQ (reference sequence). The CDR3 DNA follows: TGTGCCAGCAGCTTAGCCTCGGGGAATAATGAAAAACTGTTTTTT. This gives the protein CASSLASGNNEKLFF. Full variable domain (outside the CDR3, taken from reference TRBV7-9 and TRBJ1-4): DTGVSQNPRHKITKRGQNVTFRCDPISEHNRLYWYRQTLGQGPEFLTYFQNEAQLEKSRLLSDRFSAERPKGSFSTLEIQRTEQGDSAMYLCASSLASGNNEKLFFGSGTQLSVL.

The chain uses TRBV7-2 and TRBJ1-6; 10 bases map to TRBD1. Unmatched junction bases numbered 3, after V lost 2 bases and J lost 8 bases. CDR1 SGHTA and CDR2 FQGNSA come from the germline V gene. The CDR3 covers 15 residues. The CDR3 sequence: CASSLSGTGDSPLHF. DNA for the CDR3: TGTGCCAGCAGCTTATCAGGGACAGGGGATTCACCCCTCCACTTT.

The CDR3 protein is CASSLSGTPSSYEQYF. CDR3 nucleotide sequence: TGTGCCAGCAGTTTAAGTGGGACACCGAGCTCCTACGAGCAGTACTTC. V gene TRBV28 combines with J gene TRBJ2-7; a weak D match, TRBD1 (6 bases). This CDR3 spans 16 amino acids. Germline values: CDR1 MDHEN, CDR2 SYDVKM. Trimming removed 2 bases from V and 0 bases from J, with 14 bases in between.

The V and J genes are TRBV10-3 and TRBJ2-3, with D maybe TRBD1 (5 bases). V dropped 1 base and J dropped 9 bases, with 11 bases sitting between them. Per the germline V gene, CDR1 is ENHRY and CDR2 is SYGVKD. The CDR3 spans 13 residues. The CDR3 region is CAISELWQGTQYF. As DNA, the CDR3 is TGTGCCATCAGTGAGTTGTGGCAGGGCACGCAGTATTTT.

The chain is built from TRBV5-5 and TRBJ1-2, with TRBD1 identical over 9 bases. The CDR3 length is 15 residues. Per the germline V gene, CDR1 is SGHKS and CDR2 is YYEKEE (reference sequence). Trimming cost V 3 bases and J 3 bases; bases outside gene matches: 6. The CDR3 sequence: CASSSGQGRDYGYTF. The CDR3 DNA reads as TGTGCCAGCAGCTCAGGACAGGGGAGGGACTATGGCTACACCTTC.